This T cell receptor beta chain was recovered during a study of T cell repertoires in aging, cancer and after chemotherapy. In the study overall: Paired samples before and after chemotherapy came from glioblastoma patients receiving temozolomide-based therapy.

This clonotype came up a few times. Antigen specificity is unknown. Peripheral blood genomic DNA, not sorted cells or RNA, was the template. Germline assignment: CDR1 LNHDA and CDR2 SQIVND (reference sequence). V was shortened by 3 bases and J by 9 bases, with 9 bases between the two germline ends. The CDR3 spans 12 residues. General study points: These repertoire data do not allow conclusions about immunological memory after chemotherapy. Loss of evenness, beyond lost richness, contributed to age-related TCR diversity decline in cancer patients.

Rearranged V-D-J TRB sequences were amplified with a mixed TRB-A/B primer pool. TCRdb re-derived calls from the multiplex PCR reads in MiXCR, one entry per CDR3 protein. The top ten hold approximately 71% of the sample, which has 3,000 or so distinct CDR3 sequences, more than 30% seen once. The sequence came from a human donor with a solid tumor. V usage is TRBV19 and J usage is TRBJ1-5; tentative D call: TRBD1 (6 bases). What was sequenced was blood. Here the CDR3 DNA reads TGTGCCAGTAGTATTGGGGGGCTGCCCCAGCATTTT. Protein sequence: CASSIGGLPQHF.